These 31 T cell receptor beta chains came from one sample sequenced in a study of identical twins. TCRdb independently ran MiXCR on the 5' RACE reads; one entry per CDR3 protein. The sample holds some 240,000 distinct CDR3 sequences, about 11% seen once. The sequencing input was memory T cells sorted from blood. The receptors derive from a man aged 45-65 years in good health.

V and J are TRBV4-3 and TRBJ2-1; 7 bases align to TRBD2. Germline V gives CDR1 LGHNA, CDR2 YSLEER. Trimming at V came to 4 bases and at J to 4 bases, leaving 13 bases not matched to a gene. CDR3 length equals 17 residues. The CDR3 sequence: CASSPGWESSGYNEQFF. The CDR3 nucleotides read TGCGCCAGCAGCCCCGGGTGGGAGTCTAGCGGTTACAATGAGCAGTTCTTC.

The rearrangement links TRBV2 to TRBJ2-6; TRBD1 matches at 7 bases. The CDR3 is 16 residues long. Trimming cost V 6 bases and J 2 bases; bases outside gene matches: 7. CDR1 is SNHLY, CDR2 FYNNEI, per germline. In DNA form, the CDR3 reads TGTGCCAGCAGACATAATACAGGGGCTGGGGCCAACGTCCTGACTTTC. Protein: CASRHNTGAGANVLTF.

In nucleotides, the CDR3 is TGTGCCAGCAGCGACAGGGAGCAACATGGCTACACCTTC. Translating gives CASSDREQHGYTF. The rearrangement links TRBV28 to TRBJ1-2, with TRBD1 matching over 7 bases. The CDR3 totals 13 residues. Germline CDR1 and CDR2: MDHEN and SYDVKM. V shed 6 bases, J shed 6 bases, and the junction held 7 bases outside the gene matches.

The V call is TRBV3-1, the J call TRBJ1-3; perhaps TRBD1 as D (5 bases). The CDR3 spans 17 residues. V was clipped by 3 bases and J by 0 bases, with 15 bases between them. The germline CDR1 and CDR2 sequences are LGHDT and YNNKEL (reference sequence). The CDR3 DNA follows: TGTGCCAGCAGCCAGGATGGGACTTCACTCTCTGGAAACACCATATATTTT. Its translation: CASSQDGTSLSGNTIYF.

This clonotype came up a few times. CDR3 protein: CASSQDGTALNEKLFF. For the CDR3, the DNA is TGCGCCAGCAGCCAGGACGGGACAGCCCTTAATGAAAAACTGTTTTTT. The chain recombines TRBV4-3 with TRBJ1-4; 7 bases map to TRBD1. Per germline, CDR1 LGHNA and CDR2 YSLEER. Trimming removed 3 bases from V and 4 bases from J; junction bases left unmatched: 8. The CDR3 is 16 residues long.

The sample holds many counts of this clonotype. The J gene is TRBJ2-1, the V gene TRBV2; 13 nucleotides agree with TRBD2. CDR1 and CDR2 (germline): SNHLY, FYNNEI. J gave up 6 bases and V 5 bases, and 4 bases lay outside the gene matches. The CDR3 contains 15 residues. The CDR3 coding sequence is TGTGCCAGCAGTCGTGGACTAGCGGGAGTCAATGAGCAGTTCTTC. Amino acids: CASSRGLAGVNEQFF.

CDR3 coding DNA: TGCGCCAGCAGCCAGGAACTACAGGGGGGCGGGGAGACCCAGTACTTC. It translates to CASSQELQGGGETQYF. The V and J genes are TRBV4-3 and TRBJ2-5; 8 bases agree with TRBD1. This CDR3 is 16 amino acids long. The trim removed 3 bases at V and 5 bases at J, leaving 11 bases unmatched. Germline CDR1 is LGHNA and CDR2 is YSLEER.

The chain has TRBV5-1 and TRBJ1-3, with no clear D. V was shortened by 1 base and J by 0 bases, with 8 bases between the two germline ends. The CDR3 runs to 15 residues. CDR1 and CDR2 (germline): SGHRS, YFSETQ. The CDR3 nucleotides read TGCGCCAGCAGCTTGACGGGTTCCTCTGGAAACACCATATATTTT. Its protein is CASSLTGSSGNTIYF. Complete variable domain (other parts from reference TRBV5-1 and TRBJ1-3): KAGVTQTPRYLIKTRGQQVTLSCSPISGHRSVSWYQQTPGQGLQFLFEYFSETQRNKGNFPGRFSGRQFSNSRSEMNVSTLELGDSALYLCASSLTGSSGNTIYFGEGSWLTVV.

The chain has TRBV6-2 or TRBV6-3 and TRBJ2-7; 9 bases map to TRBD1. This CDR3 contains 17 residues. The junction had 12 bases not matched to a gene; V was cut back by 4 bases and J by 2 bases. The germline V gene has CDR1 MNHEY and CDR2 SVGEGT. The CDR3 loop reads CASSSPPGTGKPYEQYF. CDR3 coding DNA: TGTGCCAGCAGTTCTCCGCCCGGGACAGGGAAACCCTACGAGCAGTACTTC.

The gene calls are TRBV20-1 and TRBJ2-2, with D hard to call. CDR3 length: 13 residues. V was shortened by 2 bases and J by 4 bases, with 8 bases between the two germline ends. CDR1 and CDR2 (germline): DFQATT, SNEGSKA (reference sequence). CDR3 amino acids: CSARFSTTGELFF. The CDR3 DNA is TGCAGTGCTAGATTTTCTACCACCGGGGAGCTGTTTTTT.

This clonotype came up a few times. The chain is built from TRBV13 and TRBJ2-7, with 10 bases identical to TRBD1. The germline V gene has CDR1 PRHDT and CDR2 FYEKMQ (reference sequence). With V trimmed by 2 bases and J by 4 bases, 8 bases remained unmatched. The CDR3 totals 16 residues. The CDR3 nucleotides read TGTGCCAGCAGCTTATTTAGGGACAGGGGTAAATACGAGCAGTACTTC. Protein sequence: CASSLFRDRGKYEQYF.

There are many counts of this clonotype. This chain connects TRBV7-2 to TRBJ2-7, with no clear D. V was trimmed by 2 bases and J by 0 bases, leaving 8 bases between them. The CDR3 sequence is 14 residues long. Germline loops: CDR1 SGHTA, CDR2 FQGNSA. The CDR3 nucleotides are TGTGCCAGCAGCTTAAACGCCAACTCCTACGAGCAGTACTTC. As protein: CASSLNANSYEQYF.

This chain joins TRBV14 and TRBJ2-2, with D unresolved. Germline V CDR1 and CDR2: SGHDN, FVKESK. Trimming removed 0 bases from V and 7 bases from J, with 12 bases in between. The CDR3 sequence is 15 residues long. In DNA, the CDR3 is TGTGCCAGCAGCCAAGATCGACCCTCTAGCGGGGAGCTGTTTTTT. Protein product: CASSQDRPSSGELFF.

As concerns this clonotype: A much larger clone differs by one base, so this may be a read error. The final CDR3 position lacks the conserved phenylalanine or tryptophan, pointing to a likely read error. The V gene is TRBV7-2, the J gene TRBJ1-4; D is perhaps TRBD1 (6 bases). This CDR3 spans 14 amino acids. Germline CDR1 reads SGHTA; CDR2 reads FQGNSA. The germline V and J ends were trimmed by 2 bases and 3 bases, with 7 bases remaining between them. CDR3 in DNA: TGTGCCAGCAGCTTACAGGGGTCTAATGAAAAACTGTTTTCT. Its translation is CASSLQGSNEKLFS.

This clonotype has a count of ten or more. This chain links TRBV20-1 with TRBJ2-3, with D possibly matching TRBD1 (6 bases). The CDR3 length is 15 residues. V was cut by 3 bases and J by 2 bases, with 15 bases left in between. The germline V gene has CDR1 DFQATT and CDR2 SNEGSKA (reference sequence). CDR3 sequence reads: CSASWGQGNTDTQYF. The CDR3 DNA is TGCAGTGCTAGTTGGGGCCAGGGGAACACAGATACGCAGTATTTT.

This clonotype appeared a few times. This rearrangement joins TRBV6-5 to TRBJ1-2; the D is unclear. The germline gives CDR1 MNHEY, CDR2 SVGAGI. The V and J ends lost 2 bases and 3 bases respectively, with 10 bases between them. The CDR3 has 14 residues. The CDR3 loop reads CASSYARAYYGYTF. CDR3 nucleotides: TGTGCCAGCAGTTACGCCCGGGCCTACTATGGCTACACCTTC.

The chain recombines TRBV6-1 with TRBJ1-2, with D possibly TRBD1 on 5 matching bases. CDR3 size: 13 residues. Trimming cost V 4 bases and J 5 bases, with 11 bases left between them. Germline CDR1 MNHNS, CDR2 SASEGT. CDR3 amino acids: CASSGRDGYGYTF. CDR3 sequence (DNA): TGTGCCAGCAGTGGCAGGGACGGGTATGGCTACACCTTC.

This clonotype was recorded at least ten times. The CDR3 bases are TGCGCCAGCAGCGCCGGGACTAGCGGAGATACGCAGTATTTT. Protein: CASSAGTSGDTQYF. This chain links TRBV5-1 with TRBJ2-3; the match to TRBD2 covers 11 bases. CDR3 length: 14 residues. Germline-derived CDR1 and CDR2 are SGHRS and YFSETQ. V shed 4 bases and J 5 bases; nucleotides not matched to a gene: 3.

This clonotype was observed many times. The V gene is TRBV4-2, the J gene TRBJ2-1; TRBD2 is a possible D gene (6 bases). The V end lost 4 bases, the J end lost 7 bases, and 14 bases lay between the germline ends. The length of the CDR3 is 14 residues. CDR1 is LGHNA, CDR2 YNFKEQ, per germline. CDR3 nucleotide sequence: TGTGCCAGCAGCCCGGTTGGCGGGGCGAATGAGCAGTTCTTC. Protein: CASSPVGGANEQFF.

This clonotype came up many times. The chain links TRBV20-1 to TRBJ1-1; TRBD1 matches 7 bases. The CDR3 runs 15 residues. Germline CDR1 and CDR2: DFQATT and SNEGSKA (reference sequence). J was trimmed by 2 bases and V by 5 bases; bases with no gene match: 11. CDR3 sequence (DNA): TGCAGTGCTCCTTCAGGGGGGGGACTAAACACTGAAGCTTTCTTT. Encoded protein: CSAPSGGGLNTEAFF.

In this sample, this clonotype turned up a few times. It is unclear where the CDR3 begins or ends on the DNA, so no DNA is shown, and the CDR3 is as TCRdb lists it. The rearrangement links TRBV27 to TRBJ2-2; TRBD2 is the table's D call and was not checked against the DNA. The germline V gene has CDR1 MNHEY and CDR2 SMNVEV (reference sequence). With termini counted, the CDR3 has 16 amino acids. CDR3 region: CASSLCSGGRTGSCFF.

This clonotype was counted many times. The chain carries TRBV18 and TRBJ2-7; D possibly corresponds to TRBD2 (5 bases). CDR3 size: 13 residues. Trimming took 0 bases from V and 4 from J, leaving 7 bases between them. The germline CDR1 and CDR2 sequences are KGHSH and LQKENI. For the CDR3, the DNA is TGTGCCAGCTCACCACCGAGGGCTTACGAGCAGTACTTC. Protein product: CASSPPRAYEQYF.

Comments on this clonotype: Mismatch with germline at one junction end may stem from a read error. The chain carries TRBV7-7 and TRBJ2-3; TRBD2 matches 14 bases. This CDR3 contains 20 residues. The germline V gene encodes CDR1 SSHAT and CDR2 FNYEAQ (reference sequence). The CDR3 DNA follows: TGTGCTAGCAGCCGACGTCCGGGACTAGCGGGGGCCCCGAGCACAGATACGCAGTATTTT. This gives the protein CASSRRPGLAGAPSTDTQYF.

At least ten counts were recorded for this clonotype. The V gene is TRBV5-1, the J gene TRBJ2-7; 9 bases agree with TRBD1. The CDR3 contains 15 residues. Losses at the gene ends were 1 base for V and 5 bases for J; bases not matched to a gene: 7. In germline, CDR1 is SGHRS, CDR2 YFSETQ. Here the CDR3 reads CASSLSGQGPNEQYF. In DNA form, the CDR3 reads TGCGCCAGCAGCTTGTCGGGACAGGGCCCGAACGAGCAGTACTTC.

In its sample, this clonotype was seen many times. V usage is TRBV4-2 and J usage is TRBJ1-2; 10 positions agree with TRBD1. This CDR3 is 15 amino acids long. Germline values: CDR1 LGHNA, CDR2 YNFKEQ. V was pared by 5 bases and J by 4 bases, with 7 bases of the junction left unmatched. The CDR3 loop reads CASSSTRDRGYGYTF. Here the CDR3 DNA reads TGTGCCAGCAGCTCTACCCGGGACAGGGGCTATGGCTACACCTTC.

In this sample, this clonotype turned up a few times. The CDR3 region has the DNA TGTGCCAGCTCACGAGGGACAGACTATAATTCACCCCTCCACTTT. Amino acid sequence: CASSRGTDYNSPLHF. The chain joins TRBV18 to TRBJ1-6; 7 bases align to TRBD1. CDR3 length: 15 amino acids. CDR1 and CDR2 (germline): KGHSH, LQKENI. Trimming cost V 4 bases and J 3 bases; bases outside gene matches: 3.

This clonotype has at least ten counts. This chain uses TRBV7-8 with TRBJ2-1, with D maybe TRBD2 (7 bases). Germline CDR1 reads SGHVS; CDR2 reads FQNEAQ. V lost 1 base and J 7 bases, leaving 20 bases between the germline ends. This CDR3 spans 17 amino acids. The CDR3 DNA reads as TGTGCCAGCAGCTTAGGAGATGGGGGGGGGCCGGGAAATGAGCAGTTCTTC. Amino acid sequence: CASSLGDGGGPGNEQFF.

This clonotype has only a few counts. The chain employs TRBV12-3 or TRBV12-4 and TRBJ1-1; D gene ambiguous. The CDR3 runs 13 residues. The ends were cut back, 2 bases at V and 5 bases at J, with 9 bases in the middle. CDR3 in amino acids: CASSLSGMTEAFF. Here the CDR3 DNA reads TGTGCCAGCAGTTTATCGGGGATGACTGAAGCTTTCTTT.

The chain joins TRBV6-6 to TRBJ1-4, with no clear D. The germline V and J ends were trimmed by 3 bases and 7 bases, with 6 bases remaining between them. The germline V gene has CDR1 MNHNY and CDR2 SVGAGI (reference sequence). The CDR3 is 12 residues long. Written as DNA, the CDR3 is TGTGCCAGCAGTTATACTGTTGAAAAACTGTTTTTT. Its translation is CASSYTVEKLFF.

A few counts support this clonotype. At one end the junction does not follow the germline gene, possibly because of a read error. The chain couples TRBV7-3 to TRBJ2-1; no firm D call. This CDR3 region has 13 residues. CDR1 is SGHTA, CDR2 FQGTGA, per germline. DNA for the CDR3: TGTGCCAGCAGCTTATCCTCCGACAATGAGCAGTTCTTC. Protein: CASSLSSDNEQFF. The variable domain in full, completed from reference TRBV7-3 and TRBJ2-1, reads GAGVSQTPSNKVTEKGKYVELRCDPISGHTALYWYRQSLGQGPEFLIYFQGTGAADDSGLPNDRFFAVRPEGSVSTLKIQRTERGDSAVYLCASSLSSDNEQFFGPGTRLTVL.

This clonotype was seen more than once but under ten times. The V gene is TRBV15, the J gene TRBJ1-4, with D unclear. Between the trimmed V and J ends, which lost 2 bases and 8 bases, there was a span of 15 bases. The CDR3 runs 15 residues. Germline V gene lookup returns CDR1 LNHNV and CDR2 YYDKDF (reference sequence). The CDR3 DNA is TGTGCCACCAGCAGAACGGGAGCGGGGAACGAAAAACTGTTTTTT. Its protein is CATSRTGAGNEKLFF. Filled out from reference TRBV15 and TRBJ1-4, the complete variable domain reads DAMVIQNPRYQVTQFGKPVTLSCSQTLNHNVMYWYQQKSSQAPKLLFHYYDKDFNNEADTPDNFQSRRPNTSFCFLDIRSPGLGDTAMYLCATSRTGAGNEKLFFGSGTQLSVL.